One and the same sample provided the 19 T cell receptor beta chains below, sequenced in a study of blood T cell repertoires in COVID-19. Libraries were prepared by immunoSEQ multiplex PCR; TCRdb keeps only in-frame clonotypes and omits some of them. Here the sample spans 80,000 to 95,000 clones, approximately 91% being singletons. Sequenced: peripheral blood. The source is a man aged 65-85 years with acute or convalescent COVID-19.

The J gene is TRBJ2-7, the V gene TRBV29-1; 9 nucleotides match TRBD2. V gave up 4 bases and J gave up 3 bases; unmatched junction bases: 4. Looked up from germline, CDR1 is SQVTM and CDR2 is ANQGSEA. The CDR3 extends over 13 amino acids. CDR3 in amino acids: CSVVTSGFYEQYF. CDR3 in DNA: TGCAGCGTTGTAACTAGCGGGTTCTACGAGCAGTACTTC.

The gene calls are TRBV30 and TRBJ1-1, with a tentative D call TRBD1 (5 bases). This CDR3 has 13 residues. V was pared by 5 bases and J by 0 bases, with 10 bases between. CDR1 and CDR2 from the germline V gene are GTSNPN and SVGIG (reference sequence). CDR3 nucleotide sequence: TGTGCCTGGGGGGCAAAACTGAACACTGAAGCTTTCTTT. Protein sequence: CAWGAKLNTEAFF.

The chain uses TRBV27 and TRBJ2-2, with 12 bases lining up with TRBD1. The CDR3 contains 16 residues. Trimming took 6 bases from V and 7 from J; bases not matched to a gene: 9. CDR1 is MNHEY, CDR2 SMNVEV, per germline (reference sequence). CDR3 loop: CASSLPGQGAGGELFF. CDR3 nucleotides: TGTGCCAGCAGCCTGCCGGGACAGGGGGCGGGCGGGGAGCTGTTTTTT.

V usage is TRBV7-2 and J usage is TRBJ1-5; D possibly corresponds to TRBD1 (6 bases). This CDR3 has 16 amino acids. V gave up 1 base and J gave up 3 bases, with 13 bases separating them. Germline V lookup: CDR1 SGHTA, CDR2 FQGNSA. CDR3 sequence (DNA): TGTGCCAGCAGCTTAGGGGGCACAGGGTACAATCAGCCCCAGCATTTT. Amino acids: CASSLGGTGYNQPQHF.

The rearrangement joins TRBV1 to TRBJ1-5; the table names TRBD1, a call not compared with the DNA. TRBV1 is reported as a pseudogene. This CDR3 spans 18 amino acids. CDR3 sequence: CTSSQTGGASMTDQPQHF. For the CDR3, the DNA is TGCACCAGCAGTCAGACAGGGGGCGCTAGTATGACCGATCAGCCCCAGCATTTT.

This clone has only a few counts. The chain combines TRBV6-1 with TRBJ2-7; 8 bases line up with TRBD1. With 4 bases clipped from V and 0 bases from J, the junction kept 11 bases outside the gene matches. This CDR3 comprises 17 residues. Germline V gene data show CDR1 as MNHNS and CDR2 as SASEGT. CDR3 nucleotides: TGTGCCAGCAGTGCCGGAATTAGACAGGGGTACTCCTACGAGCAGTACTTC. This translates into CASSAGIRQGYSYEQYF.

The V and J genes are TRBV27 and TRBJ1-4; TRBD1 aligns across 8 bases. From germline, CDR1 is MNHEY and CDR2 SMNVEV (reference sequence). The V gene end was trimmed by 5 bases and the J gene end by 8 bases; junction bases not matched to a gene: 7. This CDR3 contains 14 residues. CDR3 protein: CASSEDRVGEKLFF. For the CDR3, the DNA is TGTGCCAGCAGTGAGGACAGGGTAGGGGAAAAACTGTTTTTT.

The V call is TRBV19, the J call TRBJ1-1; 9 nucleotides align to TRBD1. Germline V gives CDR1 LNHDA, CDR2 SQIVND (reference sequence). Germline trimming cut 8 bases from V and 4 bases from J; bases unmatched to any gene: 8. The CDR3 has 14 residues. The CDR3 region has the DNA TGTGCCAGTGGTGCCGGGACAGGGTTCACTGAAGCTTTCTTT. Translation: CASGAGTGFTEAFF.

This clone was counted a single time. CDR3 residues: CASSPGTSGTGELFF. The DNA for the CDR3 is TGTGCCAGCAGCCCGGGGACTAGCGGCACCGGGGAGCTGTTTTTT. V and J are TRBV11-2 and TRBJ2-2; 11 positions agree with TRBD2. The ends lost 5 bases at V and 4 bases at J; junction bases unmatched: 3. Germline CDR1 SGHAT, CDR2 FQNNGV. This CDR3 has 15 amino acids.

The rearrangement joins TRBV3-1 (or the pseudogene TRBV3-2) to TRBJ2-7, with 13 nucleotides matching TRBD2. The CDR3 covers 16 residues. After removal of 3 bases from V and 6 bases from J, the junction contained 8 bases not matched to a gene. CDR1 and CDR2 from the germline V gene are LGHDT and YNNKEL (reference sequence). The CDR3 sequence is CASSHIVLAGGSEQYF. The CDR3 coding sequence is TGTGCCAGCAGCCATATAGTACTAGCGGGAGGGAGCGAGCAGTACTTC.

The V call is TRBV2, the J call TRBJ2-1; 9 positions match TRBD1. From germline, CDR1 is SNHLY and CDR2 FYNNEI. The CDR3 runs 15 residues. The J segment lost 6 bases and the V segment lost 6 bases, leaving 9 bases of the junction unmatched. In DNA, the CDR3 is TGTGCCAGCAGGAAAACCTTGACAGGGGGCAATGAGCAGTTCTTC. Protein product: CASRKTLTGGNEQFF.

The chain employs TRBV4-3 and TRBJ1-5, with 7 bases identical to TRBD1. Germline loops: CDR1 LGHNA, CDR2 YSLEER. The CDR3 loop spans 15 amino acids. V lost 3 bases, J lost 4 bases, and 6 bases stayed unmatched. CDR3 loop: CASSQGQSGNQPQHF. In DNA form, the CDR3 reads TGCGCCAGCAGCCAGGGACAGAGTGGAAATCAGCCCCAGCATTTT.

V and J are TRBV14 and TRBJ1-1; D is undetermined. The length of the CDR3 is 14 residues. With 1 base removed from V and 3 bases from J, the gap between germline ends came to 9 bases. Germline lookup yields CDR1 SGHDN and CDR2 FVKESK. The CDR3 protein is CASSQGPGDTEAFF. The CDR3 coding sequence is TGTGCCAGCAGCCAAGGCCCCGGGGACACTGAAGCTTTCTTT.

J is TRBJ2-1 and V is TRBV4-2; 14 nucleotides agree with TRBD2. CDR1 is LGHNA and CDR2 is YNFKEQ in the germline V gene. The CDR3 totals 17 residues. V gave up 0 bases and J gave up 7 bases; unmatched junction bases: 5. The CDR3 DNA is TGTGCCAGCAGCCAAGAATCAGGGACTAGCGGGGGAAATGAGCAGTTCTTC. It yields the protein CASSQESGTSGGNEQFF.

The chain recombines TRBV14 with TRBJ2-1; 9 bases align to TRBD2. This CDR3 is built from 18 residues. V lost 2 bases, J lost 0 bases, and 8 bases stayed unmatched. Germline values: CDR1 SGHDN, CDR2 FVKESK. The DNA for the CDR3 is TGTGCCAGCAGCCAAAGGACTAGCGCCGCGAGCTCCTACAATGAGCAGTTCTTC. This encodes CASSQRTSAASSYNEQFF.

The V and J genes are TRBV3-1 (or the pseudogene TRBV3-2) and TRBJ1-1; 9 bases are a match to TRBD1. With V trimmed by 1 base and J by 2 bases, 2 bases remained unmatched. The CDR3 has 15 amino acids. Germline V lookup: CDR1 LGHDT, CDR2 YNNKEL (reference sequence). The CDR3 loop reads CASSQGTGENTEAFF. CDR3 DNA: TGTGCCAGCAGCCAAGGGACAGGGGAAAACACTGAAGCTTTCTTT.

The J gene is TRBJ1-6, the V gene TRBV6-5; 8 nucleotides agree with TRBD1. Trimming took 7 bases from V and 10 from J; bases not matched to a gene: 9. CDR1 MNHEY and CDR2 SVGAGI come from the germline V gene. The CDR3 spans 14 residues. CDR3 amino acids: CASTLDRVHSPLHF. The DNA of the CDR3 is TGTGCCAGCACCCTGGACAGGGTTCACTCACCCCTCCACTTT.

This chain connects TRBV5-1 to TRBJ2-2, with 8 nucleotides matching TRBD1. The CDR3 is 15 residues long. CDR1 is SGHRS, CDR2 YFSETQ, per germline. J lost 3 bases, V lost 1 base, and 2 bases had no gene match. CDR3 in amino acids: CASSLQTGDTGELFF. The DNA of the CDR3 is TGCGCCAGCAGCTTGCAGACAGGGGACACCGGGGAGCTGTTTTTT.

This clone came up once. J is TRBJ2-3 and V is TRBV6-5; D is ambiguous. V lost 2 bases and J lost 4, with 7 bases in between. Germline CDR1 and CDR2: MNHEY and SVGAGI. CDR3 length equals 13 residues. The CDR3 loop reads CASSYANSDTQYF. The CDR3 DNA reads TGTGCCAGCAGTTACGCTAATTCAGATACGCAGTATTTT.